The T cell receptor beta chain described here comes from a study of CD8 T cells in Susac syndrome. The CDR3 runs 10 residues. V dropped 3 bases and J dropped 10 bases, with 7 bases sitting between them. Germline CDR1 reads SQVTM; CDR2 reads ANQGSEA. The authors reverse transcribed about 0.45 to 1 ug RNA with random hexamers. The method of amplification for TCR beta CDR3 was immunoSEQ multiplex PCR, covering 54 Vbeta and 13 Jbeta. TCRdb reprocessed the immunoSEQ multiplex PCR reads with MiXCR, giving one entry per CDR3 protein. In the table there are 150,000 to 200,000 distinct CDR3 sequences, around 95% of which are singletons.

Specimen: CD8+ T cells from PBMCs. This receptor was identified in a human donor with multiple sclerosis. The chain uses TRBV29-1 and TRBJ2-1; the D is unclear. The CDR3 here is CSVEGGEQFF. In nucleotides, the CDR3 is TGCAGCGTTGAGGGTGGGGAGCAGTTCTTC.